This TCR beta chain was captured in a study of sequential checkpoint blockade in melanoma. Treatment specified: randomized to nivolumab then ipilimumab (arm A) or the reverse (arm B). Using immunoSEQ multiplex PCR, the repertoire was profiled, and TCRdb retains in-frame clones only, with some absent. Here the sample spans some 3,000 clones, around 21% being singletons. The CDR3 is 14 residues long. CDR1 and CDR2 (germline): MNHGY, SAAAGT. The junction had 4 bases not matched to a gene; V was cut back by 4 bases and J by 3 bases. V and J are TRBV6-8 and TRBJ2-7; TRBD1 agrees at 9 bases. The sequence was obtained from a human donor with melanoma. The sequencing used tumor tissue (inferred from file names), collected from a patient given nivolumab and ipilimumab in sequence. The CDR3 region is CASSLQGARYEQYF. CDR3 coding DNA: TGTGCCAGCAGTTTACAGGGGGCCCGCTACGAGCAGTACTTC.